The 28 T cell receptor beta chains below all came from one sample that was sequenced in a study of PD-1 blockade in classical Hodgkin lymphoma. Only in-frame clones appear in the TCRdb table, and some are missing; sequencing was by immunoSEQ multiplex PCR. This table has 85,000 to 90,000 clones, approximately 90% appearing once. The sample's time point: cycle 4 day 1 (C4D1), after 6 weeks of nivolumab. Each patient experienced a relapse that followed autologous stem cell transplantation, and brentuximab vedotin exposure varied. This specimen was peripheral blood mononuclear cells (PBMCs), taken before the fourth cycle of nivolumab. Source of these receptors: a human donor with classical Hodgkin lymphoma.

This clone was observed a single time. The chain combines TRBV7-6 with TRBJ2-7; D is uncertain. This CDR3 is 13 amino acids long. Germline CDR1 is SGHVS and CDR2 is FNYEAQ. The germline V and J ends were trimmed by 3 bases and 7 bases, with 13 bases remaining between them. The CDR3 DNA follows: TGTGCCAGCAGCTTCGACCCACCTGGGGAGCAGTACTTC. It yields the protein CASSFDPPGEQYF.

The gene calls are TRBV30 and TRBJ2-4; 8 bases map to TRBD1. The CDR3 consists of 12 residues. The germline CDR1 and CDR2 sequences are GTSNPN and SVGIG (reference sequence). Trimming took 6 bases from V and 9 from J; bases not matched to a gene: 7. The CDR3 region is CACSGTGSIQYF. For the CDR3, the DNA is TGTGCCTGTTCCGGGACAGGAAGCATTCAGTACTTC.

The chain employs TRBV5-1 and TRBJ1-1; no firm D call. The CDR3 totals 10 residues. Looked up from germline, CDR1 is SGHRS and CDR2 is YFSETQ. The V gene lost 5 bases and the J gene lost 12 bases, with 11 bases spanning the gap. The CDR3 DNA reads TGCGCCAGCAGTCAAGGAGAAACTTTCTTT. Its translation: CASSQGETFF.

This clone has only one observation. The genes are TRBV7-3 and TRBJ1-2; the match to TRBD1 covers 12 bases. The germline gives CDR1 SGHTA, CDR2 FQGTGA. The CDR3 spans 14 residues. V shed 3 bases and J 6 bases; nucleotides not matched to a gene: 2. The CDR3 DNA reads TGTGCCAGCAGCTTGGGACAGGGGGCTGATGGCTACACCTTC. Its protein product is CASSLGQGADGYTF.

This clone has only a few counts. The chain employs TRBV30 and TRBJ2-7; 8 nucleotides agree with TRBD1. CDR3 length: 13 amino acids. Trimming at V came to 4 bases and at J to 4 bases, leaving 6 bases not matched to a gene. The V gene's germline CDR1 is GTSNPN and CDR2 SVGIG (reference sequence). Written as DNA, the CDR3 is TGTGCCTGGATCGGGCGGACAGGGTACGAGCAGTACTTC. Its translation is CAWIGRTGYEQYF. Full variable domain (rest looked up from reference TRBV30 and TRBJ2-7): SQTIHQWPATLVQPVGSPLSLECTVEGTSNPNLYWYRQAAGRGLQLLFYSVGIGQISSEVPQNLSASRPQDRQFILSSKKLLLSDSGFYLCAWIGRTGYEQYFGPGTRLTVT.

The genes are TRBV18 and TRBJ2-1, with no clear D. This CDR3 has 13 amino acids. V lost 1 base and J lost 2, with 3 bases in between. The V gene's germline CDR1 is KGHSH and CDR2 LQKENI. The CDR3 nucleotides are TGTGCCAGCTCACCACTGGCCTACAATGAGCAGTTCTTC. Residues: CASSPLAYNEQFF.

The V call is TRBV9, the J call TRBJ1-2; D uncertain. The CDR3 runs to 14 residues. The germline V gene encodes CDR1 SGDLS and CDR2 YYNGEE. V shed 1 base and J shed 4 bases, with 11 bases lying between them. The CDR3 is CASSVQPQRYGYTF. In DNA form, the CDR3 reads TGTGCCAGCAGCGTACAGCCGCAGCGCTATGGCTACACCTTC.

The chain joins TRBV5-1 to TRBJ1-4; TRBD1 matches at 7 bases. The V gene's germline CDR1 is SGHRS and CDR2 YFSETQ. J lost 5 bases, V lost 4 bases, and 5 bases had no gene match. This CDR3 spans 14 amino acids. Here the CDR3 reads CASSRDSTNEKLFF. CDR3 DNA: TGCGCCAGCAGCCGGGACAGCACGAATGAAAAACTGTTTTTT.

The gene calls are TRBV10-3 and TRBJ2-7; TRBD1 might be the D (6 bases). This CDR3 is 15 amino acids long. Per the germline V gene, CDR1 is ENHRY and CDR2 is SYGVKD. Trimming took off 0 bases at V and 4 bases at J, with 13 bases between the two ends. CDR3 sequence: CAISESQGKGYEQYF. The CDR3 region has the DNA TGTGCCATCAGTGAGTCGCAGGGGAAAGGTTACGAGCAGTACTTC.

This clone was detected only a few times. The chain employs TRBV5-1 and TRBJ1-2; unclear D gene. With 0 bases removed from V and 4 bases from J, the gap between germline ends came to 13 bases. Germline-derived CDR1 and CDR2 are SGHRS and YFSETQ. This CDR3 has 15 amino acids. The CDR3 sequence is CASSLALGVSYGYTF. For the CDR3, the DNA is TGCGCCAGCAGCTTGGCCTTGGGCGTATCCTATGGCTACACCTTC.

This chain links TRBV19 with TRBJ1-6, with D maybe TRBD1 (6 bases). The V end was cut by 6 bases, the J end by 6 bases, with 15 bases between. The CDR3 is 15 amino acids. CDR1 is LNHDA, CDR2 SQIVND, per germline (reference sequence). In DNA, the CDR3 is TGTGCCAGTAGCAGGGGAGAAAAGCTTAATTCACCCCTCCACTTT. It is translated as CASSRGEKLNSPLHF.

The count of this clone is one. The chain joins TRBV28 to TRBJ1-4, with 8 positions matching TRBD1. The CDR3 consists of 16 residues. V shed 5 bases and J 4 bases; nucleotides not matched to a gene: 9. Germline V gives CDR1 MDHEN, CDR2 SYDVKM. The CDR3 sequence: CASSPIQGGYNEKLFF. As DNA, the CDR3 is TGTGCCAGCAGTCCGATACAGGGGGGGTATAATGAAAAACTGTTTTTT.

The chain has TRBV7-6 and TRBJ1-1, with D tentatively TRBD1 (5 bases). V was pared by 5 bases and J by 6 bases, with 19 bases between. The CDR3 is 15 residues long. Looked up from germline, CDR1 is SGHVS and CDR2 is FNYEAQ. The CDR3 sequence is CASSLSGRRDAEAFF. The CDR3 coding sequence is TGTGCCAGCAGCCTCTCGGGACGGCGGGACGCTGAAGCTTTCTTT. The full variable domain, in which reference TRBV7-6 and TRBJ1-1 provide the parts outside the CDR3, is GAGVSQSPRYKVTKRGQDVALRCDPISGHVSLYWYRQALGQGPEFLTYFNYEAQQDKSGLPNDRFSAERPEGSISTLTIQRTEQRDSAMYRCASSLSGRRDAEAFFGQGTRLTVV.

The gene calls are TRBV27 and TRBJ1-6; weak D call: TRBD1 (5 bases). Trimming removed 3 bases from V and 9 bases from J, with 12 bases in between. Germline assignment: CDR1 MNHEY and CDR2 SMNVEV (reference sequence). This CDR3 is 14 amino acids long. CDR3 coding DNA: TGTGCCAGCAGTTTTATCCAGGGTAGTTCACCCCTCCACTTT. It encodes CASSFIQGSSPLHF.

CDR3 region: CASSLGVATGTGISEKLFF. CDR3 nucleotides: TGCGCCAGCAGCTTGGGGGTCGCGACAGGGACGGGGATAAGTGAAAAACTGTTTTTT. The chain is built from TRBV5-1 and TRBJ1-4, with 7 positions matching TRBD1. V shed 0 bases and J 7 bases; nucleotides not matched to a gene: 18. The CDR3 covers 19 residues. Looked up from germline, CDR1 is SGHRS and CDR2 is YFSETQ.

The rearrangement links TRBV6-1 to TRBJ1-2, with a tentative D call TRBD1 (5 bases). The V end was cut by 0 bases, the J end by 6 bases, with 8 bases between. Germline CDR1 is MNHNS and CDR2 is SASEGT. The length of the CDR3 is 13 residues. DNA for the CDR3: TGTGCCAGCAGTGAAGCTGAGACAGATGGCTACACCTTC. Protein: CASSEAETDGYTF.

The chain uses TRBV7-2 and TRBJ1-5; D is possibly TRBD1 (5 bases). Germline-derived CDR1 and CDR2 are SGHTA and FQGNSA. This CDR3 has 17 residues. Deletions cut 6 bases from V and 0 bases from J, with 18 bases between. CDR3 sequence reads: CASSSPGPHYSNQPQHF. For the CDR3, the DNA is TGTGCCAGCAGTTCCCCGGGACCGCACTATAGCAATCAGCCCCAGCATTTT.

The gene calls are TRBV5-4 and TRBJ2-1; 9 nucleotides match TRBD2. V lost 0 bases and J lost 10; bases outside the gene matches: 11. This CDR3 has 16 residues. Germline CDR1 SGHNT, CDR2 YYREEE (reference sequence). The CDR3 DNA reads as TGTGCCAGCAGCTTGGGGAGCGGGGGGCACTATTGGGAGCAGTTCTTC. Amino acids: CASSLGSGGHYWEQFF.

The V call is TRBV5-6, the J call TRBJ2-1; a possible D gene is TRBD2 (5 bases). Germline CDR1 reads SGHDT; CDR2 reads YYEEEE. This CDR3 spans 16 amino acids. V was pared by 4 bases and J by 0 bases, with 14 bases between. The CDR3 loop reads CASSLAGEGSYNEQFF. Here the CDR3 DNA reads TGTGCCAGCAGCCTCGCGGGTGAGGGCTCCTACAATGAGCAGTTCTTC.

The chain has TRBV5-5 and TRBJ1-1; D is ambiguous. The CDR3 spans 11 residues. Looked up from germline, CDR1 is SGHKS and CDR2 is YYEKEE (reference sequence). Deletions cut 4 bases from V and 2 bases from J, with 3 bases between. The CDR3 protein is CASSRNTEAFF. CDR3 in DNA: TGTGCCAGCAGCCGTAACACTGAAGCTTTCTTT.

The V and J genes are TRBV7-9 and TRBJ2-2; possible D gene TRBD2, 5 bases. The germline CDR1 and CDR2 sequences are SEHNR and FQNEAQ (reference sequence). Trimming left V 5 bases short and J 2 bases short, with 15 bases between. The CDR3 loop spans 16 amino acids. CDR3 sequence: CASSRAGLLNTGELFF. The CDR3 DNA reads TGTGCCAGCAGCCGAGCCGGACTTTTAAACACCGGGGAGCTGTTTTTT.

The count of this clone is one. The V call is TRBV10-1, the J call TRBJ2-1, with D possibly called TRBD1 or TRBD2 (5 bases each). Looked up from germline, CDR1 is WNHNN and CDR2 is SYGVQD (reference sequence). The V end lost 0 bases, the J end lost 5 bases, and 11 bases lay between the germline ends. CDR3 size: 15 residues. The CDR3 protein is CASSESTGQNNEQFF. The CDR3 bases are TGCGCCAGCAGTGAGTCCACGGGGCAAAACAATGAGCAGTTCTTC.

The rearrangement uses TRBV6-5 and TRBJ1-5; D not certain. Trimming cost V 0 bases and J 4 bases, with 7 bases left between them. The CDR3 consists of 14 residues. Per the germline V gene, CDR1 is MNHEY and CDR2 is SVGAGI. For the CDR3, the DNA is TGTGCCAGCAGTTACTCGGTTCGAAATCAGCCCCAGCATTTT. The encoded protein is CASSYSVRNQPQHF.

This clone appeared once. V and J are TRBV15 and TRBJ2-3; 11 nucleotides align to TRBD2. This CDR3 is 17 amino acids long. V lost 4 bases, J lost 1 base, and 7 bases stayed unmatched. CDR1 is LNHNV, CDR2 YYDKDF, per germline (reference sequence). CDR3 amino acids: CATSTLAGGQGTDTQYF. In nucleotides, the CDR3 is TGTGCCACCAGCACCCTAGCGGGGGGCCAGGGCACAGATACGCAGTATTTT.

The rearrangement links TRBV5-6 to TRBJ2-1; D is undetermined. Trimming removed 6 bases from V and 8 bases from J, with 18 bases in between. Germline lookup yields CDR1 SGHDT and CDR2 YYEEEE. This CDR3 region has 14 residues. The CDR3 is CASNRPYLSHEQFF. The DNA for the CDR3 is TGTGCCAGCAATAGACCCTATCTGTCCCATGAGCAGTTCTTC.

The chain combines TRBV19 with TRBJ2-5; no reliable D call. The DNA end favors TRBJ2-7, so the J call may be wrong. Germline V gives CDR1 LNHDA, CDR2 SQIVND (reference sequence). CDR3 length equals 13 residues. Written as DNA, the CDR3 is TGTGCCAGTAGTCCTCAGGTGAGCTACGAGCAGTACTTC. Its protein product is CASSPQVSYEQYF.

CDR3 sequence reads: CASSFGVAEQYF. Here the CDR3 DNA reads TGTGCCAGCAGCTTTGGTGTGGCCGAGCAGTACTTC. The chain uses TRBV7-2 and TRBJ2-7, with D unclear. The CDR3 sequence is 12 residues long. Trimming shortened V by 3 bases and J by 6 bases, and 9 bases separated the two germline ends. The germline gives CDR1 SGHTA, CDR2 FQGNSA.

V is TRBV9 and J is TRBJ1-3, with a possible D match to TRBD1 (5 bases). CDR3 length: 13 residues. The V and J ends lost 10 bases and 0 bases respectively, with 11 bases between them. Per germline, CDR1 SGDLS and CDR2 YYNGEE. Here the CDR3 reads CACGANSGNTIYF. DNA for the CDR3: TGTGCCTGTGGGGCGAACTCTGGAAACACCATATATTTT.